Below are 30 T cell receptor beta chains sequenced from a single sample in a study of shared clonotypes between healthy human individuals. Assay: immunoSEQ multiplex PCR; the TCRdb copy retains only in-frame clones and omits some. The sample gives more than 1.2 million clones, 98% of which show up once; approximately 0.4% is in the top ten. Input material: naive CD4+ T cells sorted from blood. Subset described: CD45RA+ positively selected. The receptors were sampled from a man under 40 in good health.

The chain joins TRBV19 to TRBJ2-3; 11 bases agree with TRBD2. V dropped 5 bases and J dropped 0; count of bases not matched to a gene: 1. This CDR3 region has 15 residues. Germline-derived CDR1 and CDR2 are LNHDA and SQIVND (reference sequence). CDR3 sequence: CASSWTSGSTDTQYF. CDR3 coding DNA: TGTGCCAGTAGTTGGACTAGCGGGAGCACAGATACGCAGTATTTT.

DNA of the CDR3: TGCAGCGTGAAATTCCTGTCAAACACCATATATTTT. Translating it yields CSVKFLSNTIYF. V gene TRBV29-1 combines with J gene TRBJ1-3; no clear D gene. This CDR3 is 12 amino acids long. Trimming left V 6 bases short and J 6 bases short, with 12 bases between. Germline CDR1 is SQVTM and CDR2 is ANQGSEA.

V and J are TRBV28 and TRBJ2-7, with 7 positions matching TRBD1. CDR1 MDHEN and CDR2 SYDVKM come from the germline V gene. V dropped 6 bases and J dropped 0; count of bases not matched to a gene: 8. The CDR3 loop spans 15 amino acids. The CDR3 nucleotides are TGTGCCAGCAGCGAGATGGGACAGCTCTCCTACGAGCAGTACTTC. This sequence encodes CASSEMGQLSYEQYF.

This chain links TRBV5-4 with TRBJ2-2, with 16 bases identical to TRBD2. Germline CDR1 SGHNT, CDR2 YYREEE (reference sequence). The CDR3 runs to 17 residues. The J segment lost 6 bases and the V segment lost 4 bases, leaving 6 bases of the junction unmatched. The CDR3 reads CASSAGLAGGPAGELFF. The CDR3 bases are TGTGCCAGCAGCGCGGGACTAGCGGGAGGGCCGGCCGGGGAGCTGTTTTTT.

The chain is built from TRBV5-1 and TRBJ2-1, with D maybe TRBD2 (5 bases). V lost 2 bases and J lost 0, with 9 bases in between. Germline assignment: CDR1 SGHRS and CDR2 YFSETQ. This CDR3 comprises 15 residues. CDR3 in amino acids: CASSFQTSSYNEQFF. The CDR3 DNA reads as TGCGCCAGCAGCTTCCAAACTAGCTCCTACAATGAGCAGTTCTTC.

Turning to this clone: Additional DNA sequences in this sample encode the identical CDR3. V gene TRBV5-1 combines with J gene TRBJ2-7; D not certain. The germline CDR1 and CDR2 sequences are SGHRS and YFSETQ. The CDR3 is made up of 13 amino acids. The ends were cut back, 2 bases at V and 1 base at J, with 7 bases in the middle. The CDR3 nucleotides are TGCGCCAGCAGCTTAACCGGGTCCTACGAGCAGTACTTC. Its translation: CASSLTGSYEQYF.

A note on this clone: Mismatch with germline at one junction end may stem from a read error. The gene calls are TRBV18 and TRBJ2-1, with TRBD2 matching over 10 bases. The CDR3 contains 13 residues. The germline gives CDR1 KGHSH, CDR2 LQKENI. CDR3 in amino acids: CASSPPGRLAGVF. DNA for the CDR3: TGTGCCAGCTCACCACCGGGCAGGCTAGCGGGAGTCTTC. The full variable domain, in which reference TRBV18 and TRBJ2-1 provide the parts outside the CDR3, is NAGVMQNPRHLVRRRGQEARLRCSPMKGHSHVYWYRQLPEEGLKFMVYLQKENIIDESGMPKERFSAEFPKEGPSILRIQQVVRGDSAAYFCASSPPGRLAGVFGPGTRLTVL.

The V and J genes are TRBV9 and TRBJ2-1, with 10 bases fitting TRBD2. CDR3 length equals 16 residues. Germline assignment: CDR1 SGDLS and CDR2 YYNGEE. The junction had 8 bases not matched to a gene; V was cut back by 5 bases and J by 3 bases. CDR3 residues: CASSTGGLAVYNEQFF. The CDR3 nucleotides are TGTGCCAGCAGTACCGGAGGACTAGCGGTCTACAATGAGCAGTTCTTC.

The chain combines TRBV6-1 with TRBJ2-5, with D perhaps matching TRBD2 (6 bases). This CDR3 contains 14 residues. V was cut by 3 bases and J by 2 bases, with 10 bases left in between. Looked up from germline, CDR1 is MNHNS and CDR2 is SASEGT. The CDR3 DNA reads as TGTGCCAGCAGTGATTTGGAGGGACAAGAGACCCAGTACTTC. Protein: CASSDLEGQETQYF.

The chain recombines TRBV11-3 with TRBJ1-1; 10 positions match TRBD1. V lost 4 bases, J lost 2 bases, and 4 bases stayed unmatched. CDR1 and CDR2 (germline): SGHNT, YENEEA. This CDR3 contains 15 residues. CDR3 sequence reads: CASSSGQGRNTEAFF. In DNA, the CDR3 is TGTGCCAGCAGCTCGGGACAGGGGAGAAACACTGAAGCTTTCTTT.

The V call is TRBV28, the J call TRBJ1-2; D unclear. The V end lost 2 bases, the J end lost 5 bases, and 9 bases lay between the germline ends. The length of the CDR3 is 13 residues. CDR1 is MDHEN and CDR2 is SYDVKM in the germline V gene. DNA for the CDR3: TGTGCCAGCAGTTTAACCCCGGGGTATGGCTACACCTTC. This translates into CASSLTPGYGYTF.

This clone came up once. The V call is TRBV6-6, the J call TRBJ2-7, with D perhaps matching TRBD1 (6 bases). Trimming pared 5 bases from V and 9 bases from J, leaving 11 bases between. This CDR3 is 11 amino acids long. CDR1 and CDR2 (germline): MNHNY, SVGAGI (reference sequence). CDR3 bases: TGTGCCAGCAGTATGACAGGACTGCAGTACTTC. Encoded protein: CASSMTGLQYF.

The chain recombines TRBV7-2 with TRBJ2-7, with TRBD2 identical over 9 bases. The CDR3 length is 16 residues. Germline-derived CDR1 and CDR2 are SGHTA and FQGNSA. J lost 4 bases, V lost 1 base, and 8 bases had no gene match. The CDR3 protein is CASSLVAGGPLYEQYF. CDR3 sequence (DNA): TGTGCCAGCAGCTTAGTCGCGGGAGGGCCTTTGTACGAGCAGTACTTC. Complete variable domain (other parts from reference TRBV7-2 and TRBJ2-7): GAGVSQSPSNKVTEKGKDVELRCDPISGHTALYWYRQSLGQGLEFLIYFQGNSAPDKSGLPSDRFSAERTGGSVSTLTIQRTQQEDSAVYLCASSLVAGGPLYEQYFGPGTRLTVT.

CDR3 bases: TGTGCCACCAATACCTTGGGGGAGACCCAGTACTTC. As protein: CATNTLGETQYF. The chain links TRBV15 to TRBJ2-5; D remains unclear. The CDR3 totals 12 residues. The germline V gene encodes CDR1 LNHNV and CDR2 YYDKDF (reference sequence). V was trimmed by 7 bases and J by 5 bases, leaving 11 bases between them.

With regard to this clone: The identical CDR3 is also encoded by other nucleotide sequences in the sample. This chain uses TRBV2 with TRBJ2-1; 11 bases align to TRBD2. Germline V lookup: CDR1 SNHLY, CDR2 FYNNEI. CDR3 length equals 14 residues. With V trimmed by 4 bases and J by 4 bases, 0 bases remained unmatched. The CDR3 DNA sequence: TGTGCCAGCAGTGGACTAGCGGGGTACAATGAGCAGTTCTTC. Protein sequence: CASSGLAGYNEQFF.

The V call is TRBV7-3, the J call TRBJ2-2, with 8 bases matching TRBD2. V gave up 6 bases and J gave up 4 bases; unmatched junction bases: 10. From germline, CDR1 is SGHTA and CDR2 FQGTGA. The CDR3 has 16 residues. CDR3 residues: CASSESNGRATGELFF. Written as DNA, the CDR3 is TGTGCCAGCAGTGAAAGTAACGGGAGGGCCACCGGGGAGCTGTTTTTT.

The V and J genes are TRBV18 and TRBJ2-7, with 9 bases identical to TRBD1. CDR1 and CDR2 from the germline V gene are KGHSH and LQKENI. Trimming took 2 bases from V and 5 from J; bases not matched to a gene: 10. The CDR3 sequence is 16 residues long. The CDR3 DNA reads TGTGCCAGCTCACCAATCCCGGGACAGGGCGTCGACGAGCAGTACTTC. Its translation is CASSPIPGQGVDEQYF.

The chain combines TRBV7-2 with TRBJ2-4, with no clear D. The CDR3 length is 16 residues. Germline CDR1 and CDR2: SGHTA and FQGNSA. Trimming pared 1 base from V and 0 bases from J, leaving 10 bases between. This CDR3 reads CASSLVGALAKNIQYF. The CDR3 nucleotides are TGTGCCAGCAGCTTAGTTGGTGCTCTAGCCAAAAACATTCAGTACTTC.

The chain joins TRBV6-5 to TRBJ1-5; TRBD1 matches at 7 bases. The CDR3 has 13 amino acids. J lost 6 bases, V lost 6 bases, and 5 bases had no gene match. CDR1 and CDR2 from the germline V gene are MNHEY and SVGAGI. This chain's CDR3 is CASSSQGSQPQHF. CDR3 nucleotide sequence: TGTGCCAGCAGCTCACAGGGGTCTCAGCCCCAGCATTTT.

This chain uses TRBV28 with TRBJ1-2; no reliable D call. This CDR3 has 14 residues. Germline CDR1 MDHEN, CDR2 SYDVKM. The V end lost 2 bases, the J end lost 7 bases, and 14 bases lay between the germline ends. The CDR3 DNA follows: TGTGCCAGCAGTTTACTCTCCCCGGACGTTGGCTACACCTTC. It translates to CASSLLSPDVGYTF.

Here the CDR3 reads CASSSTGYGTEAFF. In DNA form, the CDR3 reads TGTGCCAGCAGCTCGACAGGGTATGGCACTGAAGCTTTCTTT. The genes are TRBV7-3 and TRBJ1-1; 7 nucleotides agree with TRBD1. V lost 4 bases and J lost 4; bases outside the gene matches: 6. CDR1 SGHTA and CDR2 FQGTGA come from the germline V gene. The CDR3 consists of 14 residues.

With respect to this clone: At the DNA level, this CDR3 is encoded by other sequences in the same sample as well. The chain recombines TRBV5-6 with TRBJ2-7; no firm D call. This CDR3 contains 13 residues. From germline, CDR1 is SGHDT and CDR2 YYEEEE. V lost 0 bases to trimming and J lost 2 bases, with 6 bases between them. The CDR3, as DNA: TGTGCCAGCAGCTTGGACAGAACCTACGAGCAGTACTTC. The encoded protein is CASSLDRTYEQYF.

CDR3 in amino acids: CASSSGVQPQHF. CDR3 sequence (DNA): TGTGCCAGTAGTTCGGGAGTACAGCCCCAGCATTTT. The chain employs TRBV19 and TRBJ1-5; D is undetermined. There are 12 residues in the CDR3. Germline V gives CDR1 LNHDA, CDR2 SQIVND (reference sequence). V lost 5 bases and J lost 7, with 9 bases in between.

The CDR3 sequence: CASSLGGMTDTQYF. CDR3 bases: TGTGCCAGCAGCTTGGGGGGAATGACAGATACGCAGTATTTT. The chain joins TRBV7-3 to TRBJ2-3; possibly TRBD2 for D (6 bases). The CDR3 spans 14 residues. With 3 bases removed from V and 3 bases from J, the gap between germline ends came to 10 bases. From germline, CDR1 is SGHTA and CDR2 FQGTGA.

The CDR3 spells CASSPDRGWDTQYF. The DNA of the CDR3 is TGTGCCAGCAGCCCGGACAGGGGTTGGGATACGCAGTATTTT. V usage is TRBV27 and J usage is TRBJ2-3, with 9 bases lining up with TRBD1. This CDR3 is built from 14 residues. The trim removed 6 bases at V and 6 bases at J, leaving 7 bases unmatched. Germline lookup yields CDR1 MNHEY and CDR2 SMNVEV (reference sequence).

V is TRBV18 and J is TRBJ2-1; TRBD1 matches at 9 bases. Germline-derived CDR1 and CDR2 are KGHSH and LQKENI. The CDR3 has 16 amino acids. With V trimmed by 3 bases and J by 5 bases, 8 bases remained unmatched. The CDR3 region has the DNA TGTGCCAGCTCACCCCCTACCGGGACAGGGAACAATGAGCAGTTCTTC. It is translated as CASSPPTGTGNNEQFF.

To note about this clone: At one boundary the junction diverges from the germline segment, which might be a read error. Additional DNA sequences in this sample encode the identical CDR3. The chain carries TRBV9 and TRBJ2-2, with a tentative D call TRBD2 (5 bases). The CDR3 loop spans 11 amino acids. Germline values: CDR1 SGDLS, CDR2 YYNGEE. The CDR3 here is CASSAAGELFF. As DNA, the CDR3 is TGTGCCAGTAGCGCAGCCGGGGAGCTGTTTTTT.

The chain uses TRBV7-9 and TRBJ2-7, with 7 bases aligning to TRBD2. Per germline, CDR1 SEHNR and CDR2 FQNEAQ (reference sequence). The CDR3 totals 16 residues. Unmatched junction bases numbered 9, after V lost 0 bases and J lost 4 bases. In nucleotides, the CDR3 is TGTGCCAGCAGCTTAGCCAGGACGGGAGGTTTGTACGAGCAGTACTTC. It yields the protein CASSLARTGGLYEQYF.

For this clone: The sample contains more than one DNA sequence encoding this CDR3. The V call is TRBV28, the J call TRBJ2-7; 8 positions agree with TRBD1. V trimming: 6 bases; J trimming: 3 bases; junction bases outside the gene matches: 4. Germline lookup yields CDR1 MDHEN and CDR2 SYDVKM. The CDR3 is made up of 13 amino acids. CDR3 DNA: TGTGCCAGCAGCCCCGGACAGGGCTACGAGCAGTACTTC. Residues: CASSPGQGYEQYF.

As concerns this clone: Other DNA variants within this sample encode the same CDR3. This rearrangement joins TRBV6-5 to TRBJ2-3, with 7 bases fitting TRBD2. Germline trimming cut 2 bases from V and 0 bases from J; bases unmatched to any gene: 2. Germline V lookup: CDR1 MNHEY, CDR2 SVGAGI. This CDR3 spans 15 amino acids. CDR3 DNA sequence: TGTGCCAGCAGTTACGGGAGGGCTAGCACAGATACGCAGTATTTT. Translation: CASSYGRASTDTQYF.